Listed below are T cell receptor beta chains from one sample, sequenced in a study of cytomegalovirus exposure and HLA in healthy donors. The assay was immunoSEQ multiplex PCR, and TCRdb's table has in-frame clones only and misses some. The repertoire holds about 69,000 clones, with around 68% as singletons. Sequences were obtained from PBMCs. The receptors were gathered from a woman aged 30 to 39 in good health and CMV-seronegative. Each CDR3 is given with its conserved first and last residue. D genes are given only for firm matches. A row's size may be missing; if present it is once, few, many or a size class.

cdr3_aa cdr3_nt d_call v_call clone_size j_call
CASSYSGQGEKLFF TGTGCCAGCAGTTACTCCGGACAGGGGGAAAAACTGTTTTTT TRBD1 TRBV6-5 NA TRBJ1-4
CASSPETGGVHQPQHF TGTGCCAGCAGCCCCGAGACAGGGGGAGTCCACCAGCCCCAGCATTTT TRBD1 TRBV7-6 NA TRBJ1-5
CATSATANSNQPQHF TGTGCCACCAGCGCCACCGCGAATAGCAATCAGCCCCAGCATTTT NA TRBV15 NA TRBJ1-5
CASSVTGTTEAFF TGTGCCAGCAGCGTTACAGGGACCACTGAAGCTTTCTTT NA TRBV9 NA TRBJ1-1
CASRSFTSGGARETQYF TGCGCCAGCAGATCCTTTACTAGCGGGGGGGCCCGGGAGACCCAGTACTTC TRBD2 TRBV5-1 NA TRBJ2-5
CASSKGNTDTQYF TGTGCCAGCAGCAAGGGGAACACAGATACGCAGTATTTT NA TRBV11-2 NA TRBJ2-3
CAIDWGQGAGEQYF TGTGCCATAGATTGGGGTCAGGGGGCGGGGGAGCAGTACTTC TRBD1 TRBV7-2 few TRBJ2-7
CASSAAGGLGNEQFF TGTGCCAGCAGCGCCGCGGGGGGGCTGGGGAATGAGCAGTTCTTC TRBD2 TRBV9 NA TRBJ2-1
CASSLGDRGNQPQHF TGTGCCAGCAGTTTGGGGGACAGGGGCAATCAGCCCCAGCATTTT TRBD1 TRBV28 NA TRBJ1-5
CASSGQGAGGELFF TGTGCCAGCAGTGGGCAGGGGGCAGGCGGGGAGCTGTTTTTT TRBD1 TRBV2 NA TRBJ2-2
CASSLLRRRGLRSSQYF TGTGCCAGCAGCTTACTCCGAAGGAGGGGGCTACGATCCTCGCAGTACTTC NA TRBV11-2 NA TRBJ2-7
CASSPGLAKNIQYF TGTGCCAGCAGCCCGGGACTAGCCAAAAACATTCAGTACTTC NA TRBV25-1 few TRBJ2-4
CASRPGGISNQPQHF TGTGCCAGCAGGCCCGGGGGAATTAGCAATCAGCCCCAGCATTTT NA TRBV7-3 NA TRBJ1-5
CASLSMGAGQETQYF TGTGCCAGCCTATCGATGGGCGCAGGGCAAGAGACCCAGTACTTC NA TRBV6-6 few TRBJ2-5
CASRREQGHNQPQHF TGTGCCAGCCGCAGGGAACAGGGCCACAATCAGCCCCAGCATTTT NA TRBV6-1 few TRBJ1-5
CASSPGGGRGNQPQHF TGTGCCAGCAGCCCCGGAGGGGGCCGTGGCAATCAGCCCCAGCATTTT TRBD1 TRBV5-6 NA TRBJ1-5
CASSLEVAPDTQYF TGTGCCAGCAGCTTGGAGGTAGCCCCAGATACGCAGTATTTT NA TRBV5-4 NA TRBJ2-3
CASSPPSLAGPQFF TGTGCCAGCTCACCACCGTCACTAGCGGGGCCTCAGTTCTTC TRBD2 TRBV18 NA TRBJ2-1
CASSPIQETQYF TGTGCCAGCAGCCCTATACAAGAGACCCAGTACTTC NA TRBV7-8 NA TRBJ2-5
CASRGGRRNTGELFF TGCGCCAGCAGAGGCGGGCGGAGGAACACCGGGGAGCTGTTTTTT NA TRBV5-1 NA TRBJ2-2
CASSSVQGNEQFF TGCGCCAGCAGCTCCGTACAGGGTAATGAGCAGTTCTTC NA TRBV5-1 NA TRBJ2-1
CATKPGQETSPLHF TGTGCCACCAAACCAGGACAGGAGACTTCACCCCTCCACTTT TRBD1 TRBV15 NA TRBJ1-6
CASSYEEGARYGYTF TGTGCCAGCAGTTACGAGGAGGGGGCGAGGTATGGCTACACCTTC TRBD1 TRBV6-6 NA TRBJ1-2
CASRGQNQPQHF TGTGCCAGCAGGGGGCAAAATCAGCCCCAGCATTTT NA TRBV2 NA TRBJ1-5
CASSLAWTGGYNSPLHF TGTGCCAGCAGCTTAGCGTGGACAGGGGGGTATAATTCACCCCTCCACTTT TRBD1 TRBV7-6 NA TRBJ1-6
CASTRDRGITYEQYF TGTGCCAGCACCAGGGACAGGGGGATTACCTACGAGCAGTACTTC TRBD1 TRBV6-5 NA TRBJ2-7
CASSLGTADTQYF TGTGCCAGCAGCTTAGGGACAGCAGATACGCAGTATTTT NA TRBV7-6 few TRBJ2-3
CASSLDWTGGANYTF TGTGCCAGCAGCTTAGATTGGACAGGGGGCGCGAACTACACCTTC TRBD1 TRBV7-2 NA TRBJ1-2
CASVRAGVTDTQYF TGTGCCAGCGTGCGAGCGGGGGTCACAGATACGCAGTATTTT TRBD2 TRBV7-2 NA TRBJ2-3
CASSFQKTGMNEQYF TGTGCCAGCAGCTTCCAGAAAACGGGTATGAACGAGCAGTACTTC NA TRBV11-3 few TRBJ2-7
CASSARLGGASTDTQYF TGTGCCAGCAGCGCCCGCCTAGGGGGTGCTAGCACAGATACGCAGTATTTT NA TRBV13 NA TRBJ2-3
CAISPSGGNKYEQYF TGTGCCATCAGCCCTAGCGGGGGGAATAAGTACGAGCAGTACTTC TRBD2 TRBV10-3 NA TRBJ2-7
CASSANRGGSTEAFF TGTGCCAGCAGTGCAAATCGGGGAGGGAGCACTGAAGCTTTCTTT NA TRBV2 few TRBJ1-1
CASSPYRDQPQHF TGTGCCAGCTCACCTTACAGGGATCAGCCCCAGCATTTT NA TRBV18 NA TRBJ1-5
CASSSRVGELFF TGTGCCAGCAGCTCGAGGGTCGGGGAGCTGTTTTTT NA TRBV11-3 NA TRBJ2-2
CASSSSGGVSSYEQYF TGTGCCAGCAGCTCCAGCGGGGGGGTGAGCTCCTACGAGCAGTACTTC TRBD2 TRBV7-2 NA TRBJ2-7
CASSLDSGEQYF TGTGCCAGCAGCTTAGACTCGGGGGAGCAGTACTTC NA TRBV7-9 few TRBJ2-7
CASSQRPDSSYEQYF TGTGCCAGCAGTCAACGACCGGACAGCTCCTACGAGCAGTACTTC NA TRBV6-5 NA TRBJ2-7
CASSFAGGIDTQYF TGTGCCAGCAGCTTCGCGGGGGGGATAGATACGCAGTATTTT TRBD2 TRBV5-8 few TRBJ2-3
CSVATGVQSNQPQHF TGCAGCGTTGCGACAGGGGTCCAGAGCAATCAGCCCCAGCATTTT TRBD1 TRBV29-1 NA TRBJ1-5
CASSLDRQGAKGYTF TGTGCCAGCAGCTTGGACCGACAGGGGGCAAAGGGCTACACCTTC TRBD1 TRBV7-2 few TRBJ1-2